Listed below are T cell receptor beta chains from one sample, sequenced in a study of T cell repertoires in cytomegalovirus infection. In TCRdb, the reads were re-called with MiXCR into one record per CDR3 protein. In the table there are under 100,000 distinct CDR3 sequences, about 3.8% of which are singletons. Material for sequencing was PBMCs. Receptors were obtained from a human donor in good health (CMV status not recorded). Some clones in this sample may be carry-over from other donors' samples. Each CDR3 is given with its conserved first and last residue. D genes are given only for firm matches. Clone size reads once, few, many, or a class if the clone is expanded.

D gene	V gene	clone size	J gene	CDR3 protein	CDR3 DNA
NA	TRBV10-3	many	TRBJ1-2	CAIRDSGGYTF	TGTGCCATCAGAGATTCTGGGGGCTACACCTTC
NA	TRBV29-1	many	TRBJ2-3	CSVDLGADTQYF	TGCAGCGTTGATCTCGGCGCAGATACGCAGTATTTT
NA	TRBV7-2	many	TRBJ1-5	CASSSDSVSNQPQHF	TGTGCCAGCAGCTCTGACAGTGTAAGCAATCAGCCCCAGCATTTT
TRBD1	TRBV7-2	many	TRBJ1-2	CASSSQGALGYTF	TGTGCCAGCAGCTCCCAGGGGGCGCTGGGCTACACCTTC
TRBD1	TRBV19	many	TRBJ1-2	CASRGQGSSYGYTF	TGTGCCAGTCGGGGACAGGGATCCTCCTATGGCTACACCTTC
NA	TRBV12-3/TRBV12-4	many	TRBJ1-1	CASSFLQGNTEAFF	TGTGCCAGCAGTTTCTTACAGGGGAACACTGAAGCTTTCTTT
NA	TRBV12-3/TRBV12-4	many	TRBJ2-7	CASSPTSYEQYF	TGTGCCAGCAGTCCTACCTCCTACGAGCAGTACTTC
TRBD1	TRBV7-2	many	TRBJ1-5	CASNKQGGNQPQHF	TGTGCCAGCAACAAACAGGGGGGGAATCAGCCCCAGCATTTT
NA	TRBV7-8	many	TRBJ1-2	CASSLGGHPREGYTF	TGTGCCAGCAGCTTGGGGGGACACCCCCGAGAGGGCTACACCTTC
NA	TRBV10-3	many	TRBJ1-6	CAISEDSSNSPLHF	TGTGCCATCAGTGAAGACAGCTCAAATTCACCCCTCCACTTT
TRBD1	TRBV10-3	few	TRBJ1-2	CATSATGVYGYTF	TGTGCCACCAGTGCTACAGGGGTCTATGGCTACACCTTC
NA	TRBV6-2/TRBV6-3	many	TRBJ2-7	CASSYFTAYEQYF	TGTGCCAGCAGTTATTTCACGGCCTACGAGCAGTACTTC
TRBD1	TRBV6-5	many	TRBJ2-7	CASSGTGGYEQYF	TGTGCCAGCTCCGGGACAGGGGGCTACGAGCAGTACTTC
NA	TRBV10-3	many	TRBJ1-1	CAISGRSDRDTEAFF	TGTGCCATCAGTGGTCGTTCGGATAGGGACACTGAAGCTTTCTTT
TRBD1	TRBV12-3/TRBV12-4	many	TRBJ2-7	CASRLTGPSYEQYF	TGTGCCAGCAGGCTGACAGGGCCCTCCTACGAGCAGTACTTC
NA	TRBV7-6	many	TRBJ2-5	CASSLRGLRETQYF	TGTGCCAGCAGCTTACGCGGACTAAGGGAGACCCAGTACTTC
NA	TRBV28	many	TRBJ1-2	CASITGARPFNF	TGTGCCAGCATAACCGGGGCAAGACCCTTTAACTTC